The 14 T cell receptor beta chains given below trace back to one sample, sequenced in a study of read filtering for tumor transcriptome and immune sequencing. The library was built from 400 ng RNA with molecular barcoded adaptors for alpha/delta and beta/gamma chains. Using its own MiXCR run on the reads, TCRdb lists one record per CDR3 protein. The sample holds about 47,000 distinct CDR3 sequences, roughly 12% seen once. Sequencing was done on a sample of a population of CD138-negative cells sorted from bone marrow. These receptors were collected from a donor at least 40 years old with multiple myeloma.

This clonotype was seen many times. The rearrangement uses TRBV19 and TRBJ1-5; D might be TRBD1 (5 bases). Germline lookup yields CDR1 LNHDA and CDR2 SQIVND (reference sequence). V gave up 7 bases and J gave up 7 bases, with 17 bases separating them. The CDR3 extends over 14 amino acids. The CDR3 protein is CASNLWGRPQPQHF. CDR3 bases: TGTGCCAGTAATCTGTGGGGGAGGCCGCAGCCCCAGCATTTT.

This clonotype has a count of ten or more. This sequence joins TRBV3-1 and TRBJ2-6; unclear D gene. The CDR3 spans 15 residues. The V end was cut by 3 bases, the J end by 0 bases, with 6 bases between. From germline, CDR1 is LGHDT and CDR2 YNNKEL (reference sequence). In DNA, the CDR3 is TGTGCCAGCAGCCACTTAGCCTCTGGGGCCAACGTCCTGACTTTC. Translated: CASSHLASGANVLTF.

This clonotype was seen repeatedly, ten times or more. The chain recombines TRBV12-3 or TRBV12-4 with TRBJ1-1, with D uncertain. The CDR3 consists of 12 residues. Between the trimmed V and J ends, which lost 3 bases and 11 bases, there was a span of 13 bases. CDR3 protein: CASSFNSFVAFF. The CDR3 bases are TGTGCCAGCAGTTTCAACAGCTTCGTCGCTTTCTTT.

This clonotype was picked up many times. This chain links TRBV2 with TRBJ2-7; 9 nucleotides align to TRBD2. The V gene end was trimmed by 4 bases and the J gene end by 3 bases; junction bases not matched to a gene: 7. CDR1 is SNHLY, CDR2 FYNNEI, per germline. The CDR3 sequence is 15 residues long. CDR3 sequence (DNA): TGTGCCAGCAGTGGGGAGACTAGCGGTTTCTACGAGCAGTACTTC. Translation gives CASSGETSGFYEQYF.

Points on this clonotype: A much more abundant neighbour one base away suggests this may be a read error. V is TRBV11-2 and J is TRBJ2-7; 7 bases line up with TRBD1. Germline V gives CDR1 SGHAT, CDR2 FQNNGV. This CDR3 region has 15 residues. The CDR3: CASSLEQGSSCEQYF. The CDR3 DNA reads TGTGCCAGCAGCTTAGAACAGGGGAGCTCCTGCGAGCAGTACTTC.

This clonotype appeared many times. J is TRBJ2-3 and V is TRBV5-1; D not resolved. This CDR3 spans 11 amino acids. Germline lookup yields CDR1 SGHRS and CDR2 YFSETQ. V was shortened by 2 bases and J by 5 bases, with 3 bases between the two germline ends. DNA of the CDR3: TGCGCCAGCAGCTTTGGAGATACGCAGTATTTT. This sequence encodes CASSFGDTQYF.

Concerning this clonotype itself: Germline is not matched at one junction end, which may reflect a read error. DNA of the CDR3: TGCGCCAGCAGCCCCCGACCAGCGGAAACTCAAGAGACCCAGTACTTC. Translation: CASSPRPAETQETQYF. The rearrangement uses TRBV7-2 and TRBJ2-5; possible D gene TRBD2, 5 bases. Germline V gene lookup returns CDR1 SGHTA and CDR2 FQGNSA. The CDR3 spans 16 residues.

This clonotype was seen at least ten times. The rearrangement links TRBV2 to TRBJ1-1; tentatively, D is TRBD1 (5 bases). Trimming left V 10 bases short and J 1 base short, with 16 bases between. The CDR3 is 14 residues long. Germline lookup yields CDR1 SNHLY and CDR2 FYNNEI. This CDR3 reads CATADIGPNTEAFF. CDR3 DNA: TGTGCCACCGCGGACATAGGGCCGAACACTGAAGCTTTCTTT.

This clonotype has ten or more counts. The chain couples TRBV19 to TRBJ1-5; D is perhaps TRBD1 (6 bases). This CDR3 is built from 17 residues. V was clipped by 6 bases and J by 7 bases, with 25 bases between them. Germline V CDR1 and CDR2: LNHDA, SQIVND (reference sequence). CDR3 residues: CASRPTGYLAVLQPQHF. CDR3 in DNA: TGTGCCAGTAGGCCTACAGGGTATCTAGCGGTATTGCAGCCCCAGCATTTT.

This clonotype was detected many times. The chain couples TRBV5-1 to TRBJ2-5; D is undetermined. Germline loops: CDR1 SGHRS, CDR2 YFSETQ. This CDR3 spans 15 amino acids. The V end was cut by 0 bases, the J end by 5 bases, with 14 bases between. DNA of the CDR3: TGCGCCAGCAGCTTGGAGGTGGGGTTCGGGGAGACCCAGTACTTC. As protein: CASSLEVGFGETQYF.

This clonotype was recorded many times. Sequence at one end of the junction differs from germline and may be a read error. This chain uses TRBV20-1 with TRBJ2-7; 7 nucleotides align to TRBD1. CDR1 and CDR2 from the germline V gene are DFQATT and SNEGSKA (reference sequence). This CDR3 is built from 11 residues. This CDR3 reads CSAEPDRMGSF. CDR3 DNA: TGCAGTGCCGAACCGGACAGGATGGGGAGCTTC.

This clonotype was observed a few times. The chain recombines TRBV6-1 with TRBJ1-5, with 10 bases fitting TRBD1. This CDR3 is 14 amino acids long. V shed 4 bases and J 7 bases; nucleotides not matched to a gene: 4. CDR1 is MNHNS and CDR2 is SASEGT in the germline V gene. The CDR3 protein is CASSGDRGSQPQHF. CDR3 DNA: TGTGCCAGCAGTGGGGACAGGGGCAGCCAGCCCCAGCATTTT.

At least ten counts were recorded for this clonotype. V gene TRBV11-2 combines with J gene TRBJ2-7; possibly TRBD2 for D (7 bases). The CDR3 has 14 amino acids. The ends were cut back, 4 bases at V and 2 bases at J, with 12 bases in the middle. Germline lookup yields CDR1 SGHAT and CDR2 FQNNGV. The CDR3: CASSSGGPTYEQYF. The CDR3 DNA follows: TGTGCCAGCAGCTCCGGGGGGCCGACCTACGAGCAGTACTTC.

There are many counts of this clonotype. The V gene is TRBV7-2, the J gene TRBJ1-1, with D tentatively TRBD1 (5 bases). Germline CDR1 is SGHTA and CDR2 is FQGNSA. The V end lost 4 bases, the J end lost 0 bases, and 9 bases lay between the germline ends. The CDR3 loop spans 14 amino acids. CDR3 residues: CASSSDSLNTEAFF. The CDR3 DNA reads as TGTGCCAGCAGCTCCGACAGCTTGAACACTGAAGCTTTCTTT.